One and the same sample provided the 13 T cell receptor beta chains below, sequenced in a study of blood T cells in healthy people across ages. PCR was performed a second time for roughly 6 to 12 cycles using a sample-barcoded 5' primer and a J-beta primer mix. From the 5' RACE reads, TCRdb called clonotypes with MiXCR, one entry per CDR3 protein. The sample has roughly 830,000 distinct CDR3 sequences, 55% to 65% seen once. Input material: blood. The origin of the receptors is a young man in good health.

DNA of the CDR3: TGTGCCAGCAGAACAGGGGCCACGGATACGCAGTATTTT. It is translated as CASRTGATDTQYF. This chain uses TRBV11-2 with TRBJ2-3; 7 bases align to TRBD1. The CDR3 runs 13 residues. CDR1 is SGHAT and CDR2 is FQNNGV in the germline V gene. V dropped 6 bases and J dropped 6; count of bases not matched to a gene: 6.

V gene TRBV20-1 combines with J gene TRBJ2-3; D gene unclear. The CDR3 length is 13 residues. V was cut by 5 bases and J by 0 bases, with 9 bases left in between. From germline, CDR1 is DFQATT and CDR2 SNEGSKA (reference sequence). CDR3 region: CSASQISTDTQYF. CDR3 sequence (DNA): TGCAGTGCTTCACAAATTAGCACAGATACGCAGTATTTT.

This rearrangement joins TRBV9 to TRBJ1-3; D call uncertain. The ends were cut back, 3 bases at V and 1 base at J, with 5 bases in the middle. The CDR3 has 13 amino acids. Germline values: CDR1 SGDLS, CDR2 YYNGEE. The CDR3 sequence is CASSGNSGNTIYF. CDR3 sequence (DNA): TGTGCCAGCAGCGGCAATTCTGGAAACACCATATATTTT.

The chain employs TRBV27 and TRBJ1-5; weak D call: TRBD1 (5 bases). Germline CDR1 reads MNHEY; CDR2 reads SMNVEV (reference sequence). CDR3 length equals 14 residues. V was clipped by 7 bases and J by 4 bases, with 14 bases between them. The CDR3 region is CASKLTAGNQPQHF. For the CDR3, the DNA is TGTGCCAGCAAATTGACAGCAGGGAATCAGCCCCAGCATTTT.

V and J are TRBV28 and TRBJ1-1; a weak D match, TRBD1 (5 bases). Per the germline V gene, CDR1 is MDHEN and CDR2 is SYDVKM. V lost 3 bases, J lost 5 bases, and 13 bases lay in between. The length of the CDR3 is 14 residues. DNA of the CDR3: TGTGCCAGCAGTTTCGGGGGGGGTAAGACTGAAGCTTTCTTT. This encodes CASSFGGGKTEAFF. The full variable domain, in which reference TRBV28 and TRBJ1-1 provide the parts outside the CDR3, is DVKVTQSSRYLVKRTGEKVFLECVQDMDHENMFWYRQDPGLGLRLIYFSYDVKMKEKGDIPEGYSVSREKKERFSLILESASTNQTSMYLCASSFGGGKTEAFFGQGTRLTVV.

This clonotype was counted a few times. The J gene is TRBJ2-5, the V gene TRBV20-1; 11 bases line up with TRBD1. Judging by the DNA end, TRBJ2-7 fits better; the J call may be wrong. This CDR3 spans 15 amino acids. CDR1 is DFQATT, CDR2 SNEGSKA, per germline (reference sequence). The CDR3 DNA reads TGCAGTGCCCCCAAGGACAGGGGGCGCGTCTACGAGCAGTACTTC. Amino acids: CSAPKDRGRVYEQYF.

The rearrangement joins TRBV6-5 to TRBJ1-2; unclear D gene. This CDR3 region has 11 residues. Trimming left V 5 bases short and J 9 bases short, with 10 bases between. Germline CDR1 reads MNHEY; CDR2 reads SVGAGI. The CDR3 nucleotides are TGTGCCAGCAGTCCGGGCCTTCGCTACACCTTC. Translating it yields CASSPGLRYTF.

The chain is built from TRBV9 and TRBJ2-7; 7 bases map to TRBD1. The CDR3 is made up of 14 amino acids. The trim removed 3 bases at V and 4 bases at J, leaving 7 bases unmatched. CDR1 is SGDLS, CDR2 YYNGEE, per germline. CDR3 nucleotides: TGTGCCAGCAGCGGCGGACAGGACAGGTACGAGCAGTACTTC. The encoded protein is CASSGGQDRYEQYF.

This clonotype was seen a few times. J is TRBJ1-6 and V is TRBV9, with D possibly matching TRBD1 (6 bases). V was clipped by 7 bases and J by 0 bases, with 14 bases between them. The CDR3 consists of 16 residues. The germline V gene has CDR1 SGDLS and CDR2 YYNGEE. CDR3 loop: CASARGGSSYNSPLHF. CDR3 nucleotide sequence: TGTGCCAGCGCGAGGGGGGGCAGCTCCTATAATTCACCCCTCCACTTT.

The CDR3 is CASSAQYSNQPQHF. The CDR3 DNA follows: TGTGCCAGCAGCGCACAATATAGCAATCAGCCCCAGCATTTT. This chain connects TRBV28 to TRBJ1-5; D is uncertain. This CDR3 comprises 14 residues. In germline, CDR1 is MDHEN, CDR2 SYDVKM. V dropped 6 bases and J dropped 0 bases, with 9 bases sitting between them.

V and J are TRBV6-2 or TRBV6-3 and TRBJ2-1; TRBD2 matches at 11 bases. Germline V gene sequence: CDR1 MNHEY, CDR2 SVGEGT. The CDR3 extends over 20 amino acids. V lost 2 bases and J lost 0; bases outside the gene matches: 12. CDR3 in amino acids: CASSYGTSGSGVRSYNEQFF. CDR3 in DNA: TGTGCCAGCAGTTACGGGACTAGCGGATCCGGGGTTCGCTCCTACAATGAGCAGTTCTTC.

This clonotype has just a few counts. The rearrangement joins TRBV3-1 to TRBJ1-2; D is unresolved. This CDR3 spans 13 amino acids. Germline V gene sequence: CDR1 LGHDT, CDR2 YNNKEL (reference sequence). V was cut by 4 bases and J by 5 bases, with 11 bases left in between. CDR3 DNA sequence: TGTGCCAGCAGCCCAGCCGCAGATTATGGCTACACCTTC. It specifies CASSPAADYGYTF.

In its sample, this clonotype was seen once. The CDR3 bases are TGTGCCAGCAGTCAACCTAGGGGTTCCAACCCTTACACAGATACGCAGTATTTT. It yields the protein CASSQPRGSNPYTDTQYF. The chain couples TRBV6-2 or TRBV6-3 to TRBJ2-3; D might be TRBD1 (5 bases). This CDR3 has 18 amino acids. Trimming left V 5 bases short and J 2 bases short, with 23 bases between. Germline CDR1 reads MNHEY; CDR2 reads SVGEGT.